Many counts were recorded for the clone carrying this TCR beta chain. Its target is not known. This sample was included in a study of T cells in Graves' hyperthyroidism and ophthalmopathy. The patients, who ranged from 18 to 65 in age, presented with newly diagnosed hyperthyroidism lasting under 2 months. Diagnostic assessment was based on clinical symptoms, serum thyroxine and TRAb, thyroid ultrasound and orbital computed tomography. Per the germline V gene, CDR1 is LGHDT and CDR2 is YNNKEL (reference sequence). Trimming cost V 0 bases and J 7 bases, with 9 bases left between them. The length of the CDR3 is 13 residues. Amplification yielded TCR beta CDR3 regions, with RNA transcripts as the source. The HTBI primer set served for first-round RT-PCR of the TCR CDR3. TCRdb reanalysed the multiplex PCR reads using MiXCR and keeps one entry per CDR3 protein. The sample includes some 560,000 distinct CDR3 sequences, 14% of them seen just once.

Overall study findings and caveats: Researchers report that a 13 V-J model separated ophthalmopathy from stable hyperthyroidism. The majority of expanded thyroid clonotypes above 0.001 also appeared in blood.

Sequencing input: blood. The rearrangement uses TRBV3-1 and TRBJ2-5; either TRBD1 or TRBD2 may fit D (5 bases each). The clonotype comes from a woman in her thirties or forties with Graves' hyperthyroidism. Here the CDR3 DNA reads TGTGCCAGCAGCCAAGAACCCGGGGCGACCCAGTACTTC. It specifies CASSQEPGATQYF.